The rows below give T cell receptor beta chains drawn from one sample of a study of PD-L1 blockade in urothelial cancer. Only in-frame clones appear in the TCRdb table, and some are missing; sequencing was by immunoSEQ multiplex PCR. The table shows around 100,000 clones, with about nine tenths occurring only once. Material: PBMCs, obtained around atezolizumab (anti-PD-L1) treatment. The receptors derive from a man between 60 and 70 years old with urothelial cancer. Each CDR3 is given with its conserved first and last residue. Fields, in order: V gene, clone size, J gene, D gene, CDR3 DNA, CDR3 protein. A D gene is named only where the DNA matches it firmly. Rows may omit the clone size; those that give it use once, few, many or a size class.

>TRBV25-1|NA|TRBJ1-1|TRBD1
TGTGCCAGCAGTGATCGGGGGACAGGCTTTAGGACTGAAGCTTTCTTT
CASSDRGTGFRTEAFF
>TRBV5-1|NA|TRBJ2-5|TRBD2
TGCGCCAGCAGCTTGACTAGCGGGGGGTGGCAAGAGACCCAGTACTTC
CASSLTSGGWQETQYF
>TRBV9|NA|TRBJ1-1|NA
TGTGCCAGCAGCGTAGACACAGGACTGAACACTGAAGCTTTCTTT
CASSVDTGLNTEAFF
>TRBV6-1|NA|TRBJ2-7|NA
TGTGCCAGCATTTCTCCCCCCTCCCCCCCCTACGAGCAGTACTTC
CASISPPSPPYEQYF
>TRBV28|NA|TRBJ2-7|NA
TGTGCCAGCAGCCGAACAGGAACTGTCTACGAGCAGTACTTC
CASSRTGTVYEQYF
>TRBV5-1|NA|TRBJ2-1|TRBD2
TGCGCCAGCAGCTTGGTAGCGGGGACCTCCTACAATGAGCAGTTCTTC
CASSLVAGTSYNEQFF
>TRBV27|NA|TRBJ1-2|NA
TGTGCCAGCAGGGCGGGCGGGGGGCTCGGCTACACCTTC
CASRAGGGLGYTF
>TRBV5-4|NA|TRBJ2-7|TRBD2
TGTGCCAGCAGCTTCCAGAGCGGACTAGCGGGGGGGCGGCAGTACTTC
CASSFQSGLAGGRQYF
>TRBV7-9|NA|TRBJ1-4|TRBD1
TGTGCCAGCAGCTCCGGACAGGGTCAAGAAAAACTGTTTTTT
CASSSGQGQEKLFF
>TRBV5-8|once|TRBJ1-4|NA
TGTGCCAGCAGCTTCGGACAGTCGGATGAAAAACTGTTTTTT
CASSFGQSDEKLFF
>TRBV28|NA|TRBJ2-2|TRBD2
TGTGCCAGCAGCCCCTTTACTAGCGGGAGGCCCACCGGGGAGCTGTTTTTT
CASSPFTSGRPTGELFF
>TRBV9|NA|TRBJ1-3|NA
TGTGCCAGCAGCGGGGCGTCTGGAAACACCATATATTTT
CASSGASGNTIYF
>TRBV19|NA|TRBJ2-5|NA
TGTGCCAGTAGTACCGGACGGGATACGACCCAGTACTTC
CASSTGRDTTQYF
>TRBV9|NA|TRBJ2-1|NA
TGTGCCAGCAGCCTTACATCGCAGGTCCCTAATGAGCAGTTCTTC
CASSLTSQVPNEQFF
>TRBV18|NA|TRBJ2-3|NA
TGTGCCAGCTCACCACCGGGCAGGGATCATACAGATACGCAGTATTTT
CASSPPGRDHTDTQYF
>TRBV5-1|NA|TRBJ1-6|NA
TGCGCCACGAAGCGACAGGAGAGCTCCTATAATTCACCCCTCCACTTT
CATKRQESSYNSPLHF
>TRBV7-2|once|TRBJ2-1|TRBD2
TGTGCCAGCAGCTTAGCTTCCCGACTAGCGGGAGGGTTCGGGCAGTTCTTC
CASSLASRLAGGFGQFF
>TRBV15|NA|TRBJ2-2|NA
TGTGCCACCAGCAGAGGACAGATGAACACCGGGGAGCTGTTTTTT
CATSRGQMNTGELFF
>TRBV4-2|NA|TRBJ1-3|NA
TGTGCCAGCAGCCAAGCTCGCCAGGGGCAGCACACCATATATTTT
CASSQARQGQHTIYF
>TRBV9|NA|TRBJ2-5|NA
TGTGCCAGCAGCGTAGCAGGGGCGGGAGAGACCCAGTACTTC
CASSVAGAGETQYF
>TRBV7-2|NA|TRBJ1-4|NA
TGTGCCAGCAGCTCACAGGGACCCATTAATGAAAAACTGTTTTTT
CASSSQGPINEKLFF
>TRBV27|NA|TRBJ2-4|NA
TGTGCCAGCAGTTTTATTACAGATGCCAAAAACATTCAGTACTTC
CASSFITDAKNIQYF
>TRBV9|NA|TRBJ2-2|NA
TGTGCCAGCAGCGTTCACCCGGGGGCCGGGGAGCTGTTTTTT
CASSVHPGAGELFF
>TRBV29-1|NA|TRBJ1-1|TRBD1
TGCAGCGTTGCCGACAGGGCTGGCGCTTTCTTT
CSVADRAGAFF
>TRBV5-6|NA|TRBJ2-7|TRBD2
TGTGCCAGCAGCCTCGGACTAGCGGGGGACGATTACGAGCAGTACTTC
CASSLGLAGDDYEQYF
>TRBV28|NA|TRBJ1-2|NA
TGTGCCAGCACCGTCCCCGGAGGGAGGATTAACTATGGCTACACCTTC
CASTVPGGRINYGYTF
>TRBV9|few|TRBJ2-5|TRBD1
TGTGCCAGCAGCTCGGGACAGCCGTACCAAGAGACCCAGTACTTC
CASSSGQPYQETQYF
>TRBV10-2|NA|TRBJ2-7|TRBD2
TGCGCCAGCAGTGAATCTAGACTAGCGGGAGGTTACGAGCAGTACTTC
CASSESRLAGGYEQYF
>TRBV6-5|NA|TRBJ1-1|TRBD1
TGTGCCAGCACTCGCTTGCAGGGGGCGCGCACTGAAGCTTTCTTT
CASTRLQGARTEAFF
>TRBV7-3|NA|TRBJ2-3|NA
TGTGCCAGCAGCTTATCCCAGGCAACAGATACGCAGTATTTT
CASSLSQATDTQYF
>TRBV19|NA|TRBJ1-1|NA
TGTGCCAGTAGTATAGACCAACTTGGGGAGGTTACTTCAGCCACTGAAGCTTTCTTT
CASSIDQLGEVTSATEAFF
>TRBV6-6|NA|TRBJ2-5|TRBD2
TGTGCCAGCAGTTACGATAGCGGGGGAGGGACCCAGTACTTC
CASSYDSGGGTQYF
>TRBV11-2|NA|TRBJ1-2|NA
TGTGCCAGCAGCCACCGGACGGGGTATAGCTATGGCTACACCTTC
CASSHRTGYSYGYTF
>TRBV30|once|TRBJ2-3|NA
TGTGCCTGGAGGGAGGGGCTAGGAACAGATACGCAGTATTTT
CAWREGLGTDTQYF
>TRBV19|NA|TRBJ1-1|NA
TGTGCCAGTAGTTCGGGCGGAGGGGTTGGGGTGATCCCGAACACTGAAGCTTTCTTT
CASSSGGGVGVIPNTEAFF
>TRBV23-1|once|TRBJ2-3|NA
TGCGCCAGCACTAAAGCAGCTAGCCCAGATACGCAGTATTTT
CASTKAASPDTQYF
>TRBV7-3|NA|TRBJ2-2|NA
TGTGCCAGCGCTCGGGGGTGGAACACCGGGGAGCTGTTTTTT
CASARGWNTGELFF
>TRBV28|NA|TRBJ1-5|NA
TGTGCCAGCAGGAGGAAGCAGTTTCAGCCCCAGCATTTT
CASRRKQFQPQHF
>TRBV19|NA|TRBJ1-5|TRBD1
TGTGCCAGTAGTATAGAACAGGGGAGCAATCAGCCCCAGCATTTT
CASSIEQGSNQPQHF
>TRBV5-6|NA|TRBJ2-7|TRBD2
TGTGCCAGCAGCTTTAGCGGGAGCGAGCAGTACTTC
CASSFSGSEQYF
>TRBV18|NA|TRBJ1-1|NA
TGTGCCAGCTCACCAGGAATTCAGGACACTGAAGCTTTCTTT
CASSPGIQDTEAFF
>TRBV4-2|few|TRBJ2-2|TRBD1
TGTGCCAGCAGCCAATTCACAGGGGTCGGGGAGCTGTTTTTT
CASSQFTGVGELFF
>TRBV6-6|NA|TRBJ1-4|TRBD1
TGTGCCAGCAGTAACCAACAGGGGTCGACTAATGAAAAACTGTTTTTT
CASSNQQGSTNEKLFF
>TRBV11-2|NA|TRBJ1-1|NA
TGTGCCAGCAGCTTAAGTCCGGGAAAGAACACTGAAGCTTTCTTT
CASSLSPGKNTEAFF
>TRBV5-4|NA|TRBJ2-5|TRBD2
TGTGCCAGCAGCTCGGGACTAGCGGGAGTTGAGACCCAGTACTTC
CASSSGLAGVETQYF
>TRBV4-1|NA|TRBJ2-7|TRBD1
TGCGCCAGCAGCCAAGAACCACAGGGGATTCTCCACGAGCAGTACTTC
CASSQEPQGILHEQYF
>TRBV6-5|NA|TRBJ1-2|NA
TGTGCCAGCAGTTGGAGTCGCTATGGCTACACCTTC
CASSWSRYGYTF
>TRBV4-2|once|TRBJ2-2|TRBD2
TGTGCCAGCAGCCCCAAGAGCGGGGGGATGAACACCGGGGAGCTGTTTTTT
CASSPKSGGMNTGELFF
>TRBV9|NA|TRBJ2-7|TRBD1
TGTGCCAGCAGCGTAGGGACAGGGCCCTACGAGCAGTACTTC
CASSVGTGPYEQYF
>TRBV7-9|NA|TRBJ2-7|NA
TGTGCCAGCAGCGGATTGGACTCGGCCTACGAGCAGTACTTC
CASSGLDSAYEQYF
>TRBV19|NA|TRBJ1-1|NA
TGTGCCAGTAGAACAGGACGGAACACTGAAGCTTTCTTT
CASRTGRNTEAFF
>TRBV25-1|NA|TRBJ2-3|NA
TGTGCCAGCAGGCATCGGGGGAGTCCCCCAGATACGCAGTATTTT
CASRHRGSPPDTQYF
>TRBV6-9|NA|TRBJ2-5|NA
TGTGCCAGCTCGCGGAGCCGGGAGCAGTACTTC
CASSRSREQYF
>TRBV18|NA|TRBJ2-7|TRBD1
TGTGCCAGCTCACCCTCCGGGACAGCTCGCCACGAGCAGTACTTC
CASSPSGTARHEQYF
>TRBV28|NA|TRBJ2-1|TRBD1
TGTGCCAGCAACCGACAGGGGGCGCGGAATGAGCAGTTCTTC
CASNRQGARNEQFF
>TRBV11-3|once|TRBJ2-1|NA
TGTGCCAGCAGTATGAAGTTAGTCGGGACTGGTCCTGACAATGAGCAGTTCTTC
CASSMKLVGTGPDNEQFF
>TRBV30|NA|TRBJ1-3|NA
TGTGCCTGTTCCCAGGGTACCCACTCTGGAAACACCATATATTTT
CACSQGTHSGNTIYF
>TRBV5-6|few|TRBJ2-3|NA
TGTGCCAGCAGCTGGGGAGGGGGGGGCACAGATACGCAGTATTTT
CASSWGGGGTDTQYF